The rows below give T cell receptor beta chains drawn from one sample of a study of cytomegalovirus exposure and HLA in healthy donors. Libraries were prepared by immunoSEQ multiplex PCR; TCRdb keeps only in-frame clonotypes and omits some of them. This sample has approximately 190,000 clones, with more than 75% found just once. Sequenced material: PBMCs. The receptors were gathered from a woman aged 25 to 39 in good health and CMV-seropositive. CDR3s include the opening cysteine and the closing phenylalanine or tryptophan. D genes are given only for firm matches. Where a row states a size, it is once, few, many or the class of an expanded clone; other rows omit it.

V gene	D gene	J gene	clone size	CDR3 protein	CDR3 DNA
TRBV29-1	TRBD2	TRBJ2-1	.	CSVVAGGSYNEQFF	TGCAGCGTCGTAGCGGGGGGGTCCTACAATGAGCAGTTCTTC
TRBV18	.	TRBJ1-1	.	CASGREGDTEAFF	TGTGCCAGCGGACGGGAGGGGGACACTGAAGCTTTCTTT
TRBV4-1	TRBD1	TRBJ1-1	.	CASGRQGSTEAFF	TGCGCCAGCGGACGACAGGGAAGCACTGAAGCTTTCTTT
TRBV7-2	.	TRBJ1-2	.	CASSLASGGYGYTF	TGTGCCAGCAGCTTAGCGTCGGGTGGCTATGGCTACACCTTC
TRBV19	.	TRBJ2-6	.	CASSNGGSGANVLTF	TGTGCCAGTAGTAACGGCGGCTCTGGGGCCAACGTCCTGACTTTC
TRBV30	.	TRBJ2-2	once	CAWGYPRTAPLAGELFF	TGTGCCTGGGGTTACCCACGGACAGCCCCATTAGCCGGGGAGCTGTTTTTT
TRBV27	.	TRBJ2-2	.	CASNPGGFTANTGELFF	TGTGCCAGCAACCCCGGAGGCTTTACTGCGAACACCGGGGAGCTGTTTTTT
TRBV7-2	TRBD2	TRBJ2-5	.	CASSRTAGRDQYF	TGTGCCAGCAGCCGTACGGCGGGGAGGGACCAGTACTTC
TRBV11-2	.	TRBJ1-1	.	CASRPQGVNTEAFF	TGTGCCAGCAGACCACAGGGAGTGAACACTGAAGCTTTCTTT
TRBV7-9	.	TRBJ2-3	.	CASSPLVHTDTQYF	TGTGCCAGCAGCCCACTAGTGCACACAGATACGCAGTATTTT
TRBV4-3	.	TRBJ1-4	few	CASSQDGDLTVINEKLFF	TGCGCCAGCAGCCAAGATGGGGATTTGACAGTCATTAATGAAAAACTGTTTTTT
TRBV9	.	TRBJ1-6	.	CASSTPGSPLHF	TGTGCCAGCAGCACCCCAGGATCACCCCTCCACTTT
TRBV11-2	.	TRBJ1-1	few	CASSSFSNTEAFF	TGTGCCAGCAGCTCCTTTTCGAACACTGAAGCTTTCTTT
TRBV21-1	.	TRBJ2-3	once	CASSKGADGRDTQYF	TGTGCCAGCAGCAAAGGGGCAGATGGTAGAGATACGCAGTATTTT
TRBV2	TRBD1	TRBJ1-5	.	CASTPQGVPASNQPQHF	TGTGCCAGCACGCCCCAGGGGGTCCCCGCTAGCAATCAGCCCCAGCATTTT
TRBV6-5	TRBD2	TRBJ2-7	.	CASSSRASGEQYF	TGTGCCAGCAGTTCAAGGGCTAGCGGCGAGCAGTACTTC
TRBV18	TRBD1	TRBJ1-5	.	CASSLDRTGGTSNQPQHF	TGTGCCAGCTCACTTGACCGGACAGGGGGCACGAGCAATCAGCCCCAGCATTTT
TRBV2	.	TRBJ2-6	.	CAGDRLGGSSGANVLTF	TGTGCCGGAGACAGACTAGGAGGTTCCTCTGGGGCCAACGTCCTGACTTTC
TRBV18	TRBD1	TRBJ2-5	.	CASSVQQGSRETQYF	TGTGCCAGCTCAGTCCAACAGGGGTCGAGGGAGACCCAGTACTTC
TRBV5-1	.	TRBJ2-7	few	CASSVRGYGLDEQYF	TGCGCCAGCAGCGTGCGAGGATATGGACTGGACGAGCAGTACTTC
TRBV28	.	TRBJ1-5	.	CASSTTGGSNQPQHF	TGTGCCAGCAGTACCACAGGTGGTAGCAATCAGCCCCAGCATTTT
TRBV28	.	TRBJ1-1	.	CASSAGVTEAFF	TGTGCCAGCAGTGCAGGGGTAACTGAAGCTTTCTTT
TRBV19	.	TRBJ2-7	.	CASSLGQGGYEQYF	TGTGCCAGTAGTCTTGGACAGGGAGGGTACGAGCAGTACTTC
TRBV28	.	TRBJ2-5	.	CASSFGSGTVDF	.
TRBV2	TRBD1	TRBJ1-5	.	CASRLGTGRNQPQHF	TGTGCCAGCAGACTCGGGACAGGCCGCAATCAGCCCCAGCATTTT
TRBV28	TRBD1	TRBJ2-5	few	CASSTWTGSQETQYF	TGTGCCAGCAGTACCTGGACAGGGAGTCAAGAGACCCAGTACTTC
TRBV2	.	TRBJ1-6	.	CASSRMTQGNSPLHF	TGTGCCAGCAGCCGTATGACCCAGGGGAATTCACCCCTCCACTTT
TRBV7-2	.	TRBJ2-7	.	CASSPGIDYEQYF	TGTGCCAGCAGCCCCGGCATAGACTACGAGCAGTACTTC
TRBV27	TRBD2	TRBJ2-7	.	CASSLSTSGDSYEQYF	TGTGCCAGCAGTTTATCGACTAGCGGGGACTCCTACGAGCAGTACTTC
TRBV2	.	TRBJ2-6	.	CASSFTGYGANVLTF	TGTGCCAGCAGTTTTACAGGGTATGGGGCCAACGTCCTGACTTTC
TRBV7-2	.	TRBJ2-7	.	CASSLQGGPPTEQYF	TGTGCCAGCAGCCTCCAGGGAGGACCCCCCACAGAGCAGTACTTC
TRBV4-1	TRBD2	TRBJ2-7	.	CASSQRTEEGLAVGYEQYF	TGCGCCAGCAGCCAAAGGACCGAAGAGGGACTAGCCGTGGGCTACGAGCAGTACTTC
TRBV27	TRBD1	TRBJ2-4	.	CASSLWGQLGNIQYF	TGTGCCAGCAGTTTGTGGGGACAGCTCGGAAACATTCAGTACTTC
TRBV18	TRBD1	TRBJ1-2	.	CASSPREGARDYGYTF	TGTGCCAGCTCACCAAGAGAGGGGGCGAGGGACTATGGCTACACCTTC
TRBV30	.	TRBJ2-7	.	CAWTSRVVNEQYF	TGTGCCTGGACATCCAGGGTTGTGAACGAGCAGTACTTC
TRBV10-3	TRBD1	TRBJ1-3	few	CAISKGSNRGTGNTIYF	TGTGCCATCAGCAAAGGGTCGAACAGGGGTACTGGAAACACCATATATTTT
TRBV2	TRBD1	TRBJ2-5	once	CASSSGGLYQETQYF	TGTGCCAGCAGTTCAGGGGGCTTGTACCAAGAGACCCAGTACTTC
TRBV28	TRBD1	TRBJ2-7	.	CASSPVVGGQLPYEQYF	TGTGCCAGCAGTCCCGTGGTAGGGGGCCAGCTCCCCTACGAGCAGTACTTC
TRBV4-1	.	TRBJ2-7	few	CASSQEAPYEQYF	TGCGCCAGCAGCCAAGAGGCACCCTACGAGCAGTACTTC
TRBV4-2	.	TRBJ2-7	few	CASSPNPADSSYEQYF	TGTGCCAGCAGCCCTAACCCCGCGGATAGCTCCTACGAGCAGTACTTC
TRBV9	.	TRBJ2-5	.	CASSVDIQETQYF	TGTGCCAGCAGCGTAGACATACAAGAGACCCAGTACTTC
TRBV14	.	TRBJ1-1	.	CASSQALGRGTEAFF	TGTGCCAGCAGCCAAGCACTGGGAAGGGGAACTGAAGCTTTCTTT
TRBV15	.	TRBJ2-7	.	CATSRDPRYEQYF	TGTGCCACCAGCAGAGATCCCAGATACGAGCAGTACTTC
TRBV5-4	.	TRBJ2-7	.	CASSLESRAPYEQYF	TGTGCCAGCAGCTTGGAGTCGCGCGCCCCCTACGAGCAGTACTTC
TRBV2	.	TRBJ1-2	.	CANPTGPGANYGYTF	TGTGCCAATCCGACAGGACCCGGCGCGAACTATGGCTACACCTTC
TRBV5-1	TRBD2	TRBJ2-5	few	CASSLRLAGGTGVETQYF	TGCGCCAGCAGCTTACGACTAGCGGGAGGGACGGGGGTAGAGACCCAGTACTTC